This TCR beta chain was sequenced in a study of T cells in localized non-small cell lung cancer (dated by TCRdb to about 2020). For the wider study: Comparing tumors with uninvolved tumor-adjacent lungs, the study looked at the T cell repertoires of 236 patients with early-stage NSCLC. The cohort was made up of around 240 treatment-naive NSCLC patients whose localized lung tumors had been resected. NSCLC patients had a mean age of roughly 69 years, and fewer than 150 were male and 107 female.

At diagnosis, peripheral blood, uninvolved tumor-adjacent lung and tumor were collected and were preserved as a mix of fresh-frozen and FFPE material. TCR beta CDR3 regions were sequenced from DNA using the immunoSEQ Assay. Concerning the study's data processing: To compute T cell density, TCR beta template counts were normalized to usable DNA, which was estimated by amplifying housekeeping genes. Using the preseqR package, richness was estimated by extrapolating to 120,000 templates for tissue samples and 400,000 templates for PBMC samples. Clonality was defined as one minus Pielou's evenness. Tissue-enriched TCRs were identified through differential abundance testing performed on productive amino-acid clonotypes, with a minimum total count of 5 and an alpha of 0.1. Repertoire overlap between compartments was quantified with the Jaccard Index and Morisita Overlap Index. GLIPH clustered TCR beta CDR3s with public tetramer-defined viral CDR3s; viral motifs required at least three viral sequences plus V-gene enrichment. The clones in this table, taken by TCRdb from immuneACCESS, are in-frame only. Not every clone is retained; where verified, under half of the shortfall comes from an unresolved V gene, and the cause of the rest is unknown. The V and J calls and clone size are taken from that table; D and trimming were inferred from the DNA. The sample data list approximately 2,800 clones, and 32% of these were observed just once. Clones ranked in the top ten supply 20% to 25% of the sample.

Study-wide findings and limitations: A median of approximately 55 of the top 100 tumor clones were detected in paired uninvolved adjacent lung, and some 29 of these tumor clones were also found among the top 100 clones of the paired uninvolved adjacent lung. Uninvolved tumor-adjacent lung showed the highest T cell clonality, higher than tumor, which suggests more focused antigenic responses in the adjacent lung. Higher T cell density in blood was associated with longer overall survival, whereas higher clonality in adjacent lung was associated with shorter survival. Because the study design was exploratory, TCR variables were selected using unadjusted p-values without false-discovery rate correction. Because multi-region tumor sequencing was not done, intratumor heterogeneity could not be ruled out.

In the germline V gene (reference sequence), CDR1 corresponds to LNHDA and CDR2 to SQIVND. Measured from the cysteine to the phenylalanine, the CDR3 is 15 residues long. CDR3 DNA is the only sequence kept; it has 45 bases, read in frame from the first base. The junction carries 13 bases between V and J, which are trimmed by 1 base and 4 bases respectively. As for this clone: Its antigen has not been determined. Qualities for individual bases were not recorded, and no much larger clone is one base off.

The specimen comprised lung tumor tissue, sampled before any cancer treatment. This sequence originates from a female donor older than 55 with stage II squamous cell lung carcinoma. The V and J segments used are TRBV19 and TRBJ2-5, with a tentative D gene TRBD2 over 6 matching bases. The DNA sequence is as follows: TGTGCCAGTAGTATAGCCGGGACTGGGGGAGAGACCCAGTACTTC. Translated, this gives CASSIAGTGGETQYF. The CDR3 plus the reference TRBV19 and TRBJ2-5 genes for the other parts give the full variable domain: DGGITQSPKYLFRKEGQNVTLSCEQNLNHDAMYWYRQDPGQGLRLIYYSQIVNDFQKGDIAEGYSVSREKKESFPLTVTSAQKNPTAFYLCASSIAGTGGETQYFGPGTRLLVL.